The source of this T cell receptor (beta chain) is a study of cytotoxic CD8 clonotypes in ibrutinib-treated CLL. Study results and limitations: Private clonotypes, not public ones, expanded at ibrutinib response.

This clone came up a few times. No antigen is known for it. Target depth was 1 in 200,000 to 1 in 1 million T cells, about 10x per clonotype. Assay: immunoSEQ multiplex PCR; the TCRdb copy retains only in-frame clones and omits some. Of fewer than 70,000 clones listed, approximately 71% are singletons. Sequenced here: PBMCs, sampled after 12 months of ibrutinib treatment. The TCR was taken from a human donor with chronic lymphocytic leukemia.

This chain's CDR3 is CASSLGVQLRAGSSYEQYF. The CDR3 DNA reads as TGTGCCAGCAGCTTGGGGGTCCAACTACGAGCGGGGTCCTCCTACGAGCAGTACTTC. V is TRBV5-4 and J is TRBJ2-7, with 7 positions matching TRBD2. The CDR3 is 19 residues long. The germline CDR1 and CDR2 sequences are SGHNT and YYREEE (reference sequence). V gave up 0 bases and J gave up 0 bases; unmatched junction bases: 15.